The following is a T cell receptor (beta chain) sequence with its context. What it recognizes is unknown. The entry originates in a study of beta chain features in type 1 diabetes. Study information: Patients looked much like healthy donors when it came to age, gender and cell yields.

General study points: Fewer insertions but more deletions were seen at VDJ junctions in type 1 diabetes patients. A possible short-template PCR bias applies equally to patients and controls.

As every portion of the isolated RNA was reverse transcribed, the sequencing read expressed TCRB transcripts. Method: immunoSEQ multiplex PCR; TCRdb's copy keeps in-frame clones and lacks some. This table has 250,000 to 300,000 clones, roughly 8% appearing once. The CDR3 is 14 amino acids. CDR1 is LNHDA and CDR2 is SQIVND in the germline V gene (reference sequence). V lost 6 bases, J lost 6 bases, and 6 bases stayed unmatched. Sample: central memory CD4+ T cells from blood. V gene TRBV19 combines with J gene TRBJ2-2, with 8 positions matching TRBD1. This receptor was obtained from a woman between 18 and 30 years old in good health. Here the CDR3 DNA reads TGTGCCAGTAGCAACAGGGGGGAAGCCGGGGAGCTGTTTTTT. Its protein product is CASSNRGEAGELFF.